This T cell receptor (beta chain) comes out of a study of CD8+ T cells in alopecia areata. Study-wide background: Treated patients swallowed 5 to 10 mg of oral tofacitinib twice daily. Study-wide results and limits: There were also resident alphabeta T cells of normal skin sequenced in scalp samples. Researchers report lesional scalp, most notably alopecia totalis/universalis, outstripped normal scalp in clonality.

The CDR3 loop spans 15 amino acids. Germline CDR1 is PRHDT and CDR2 is FYEKMQ (reference sequence). Trimming cost V 3 bases and J 8 bases; bases outside gene matches: 7. With regard to this clone: What it recognizes is unknown.

Extracted RNA was reverse transcribed, and the resulting cDNA served as sequencing template. Sequencing used immunoSEQ multiplex PCR; TCRdb keeps in-frame clones, though not all of them. The data show some 130,000 clones, with 45% to 65% seen just once and roughly 4.5% held by the top ten. Peripheral blood samples and lesional scalp punch biopsies were obtained from alopecia areata patients. The chain joins TRBV13 to TRBJ2-1, with 10 nucleotides matching TRBD1. This sequence originates from a human donor with alopecia areata. The specimen comprised CD4+ T cells sorted from blood, sampled at week 0. The CDR3 loop is CASSFRDRGRYEQFF. The CDR3 nucleotides are TGTGCCAGCAGCTTCCGGGACAGGGGCAGGTATGAGCAGTTCTTC.